These 14 T cell receptor beta chains were sequenced from one sample in a study of T cell responses to AZD1222 COVID-19 vaccine. The repertoire was sequenced with immunoSEQ multiplex PCR; TCRdb's copy has only in-frame clones and lacks some. The table lists some 80,000 clones, 88% of them singletons, with about 9% in the top ten. The source was peripheral blood, collected 28 days after the second dose of the MenACWY control vaccine. Receptors originate from an adult who received the MenACWY meningococcal vaccine as a control.

The rearrangement uses TRBV4-2 and TRBJ1-2, with D unresolved. The CDR3 has 13 amino acids. Germline V gene sequence: CDR1 LGHNA, CDR2 YNFKEQ. Trimming removed 0 bases from V and 7 bases from J, with 9 bases in between. This CDR3 reads CASSQDDEGGYTF. The DNA of the CDR3 is TGTGCCAGCAGCCAAGATGATGAAGGTGGCTACACCTTC.

This chain connects TRBV4-2 to TRBJ1-1; D is perhaps TRBD1 (6 bases). V dropped 4 bases and J dropped 5 bases, with 17 bases sitting between them. CDR1 is LGHNA and CDR2 is YNFKEQ in the germline V gene. The CDR3 covers 15 residues. DNA of the CDR3: TGTGCCAGCAGCCCGACCGGCATGGGGGCGACTGAAGCTTTCTTT. Encoded protein: CASSPTGMGATEAFF.

The rearrangement links TRBV6-5 to TRBJ1-1; D is undetermined. The V gene lost 2 bases and the J gene lost 4 bases, with 11 bases spanning the gap. This CDR3 has 14 residues. Germline lookup yields CDR1 MNHEY and CDR2 SVGAGI. The DNA for the CDR3 is TGTGCCAGCAGTTACGACCCGAGTGGCACTGAAGCTTTCTTT. Amino acids: CASSYDPSGTEAFF.

The chain couples TRBV10-3 to TRBJ2-7; D remains unclear. CDR3 length equals 14 residues. Germline assignment: CDR1 ENHRY and CDR2 SYGVKD. The V end was cut by 0 bases, the J end by 3 bases, with 9 bases between. The CDR3 loop is CAISESGSNYEQYF. DNA for the CDR3: TGTGCCATCAGTGAGTCCGGATCGAACTACGAGCAGTACTTC.

The genes are TRBV30 and TRBJ1-2; D unresolved. In germline, CDR1 is GTSNPN, CDR2 SVGIG (reference sequence). This CDR3 has 13 amino acids. V shed 3 bases and J shed 0 bases, with 8 bases lying between them. CDR3 coding DNA: TGTGCCTGGAGCTGGAGTCCTAACTATGGCTACACCTTC. Translation: CAWSWSPNYGYTF.

The chain is built from TRBV19 and TRBJ2-7; D could derive from TRBD1 or TRBD2 (6 bases each). Germline CDR1 and CDR2: LNHDA and SQIVND (reference sequence). Trimming cost V 6 bases and J 7 bases, with 10 bases left between them. The CDR3 runs to 11 residues. The CDR3 here is CASSTGAEQYF. Written as DNA, the CDR3 is TGTGCCAGTAGCACGGGGGCTGAGCAGTACTTC.

This chain uses TRBV2 with TRBJ1-1; no reliable D call. V gave up 7 bases and J gave up 0 bases, with 3 bases separating them. The CDR3 runs 11 residues. Germline V gene sequence: CDR1 SNHLY, CDR2 FYNNEI. In DNA form, the CDR3 reads TGTGCCAGCAACCTGAACACTGAAGCTTTCTTT. This encodes CASNLNTEAFF.

On this clone itself: Other DNA sequences in this specimen translate into the identical CDR3. This chain's CDR3 is CASSSLTGNTEAFF. CDR3 nucleotides: TGTGCCAGCAGTTCCTTGACAGGGAACACTGAAGCTTTCTTT. The V and J genes are TRBV6-5 and TRBJ1-1; D is perhaps TRBD1 (6 bases). Per the germline V gene, CDR1 is MNHEY and CDR2 is SVGAGI. The V and J ends lost 4 bases and 1 base respectively, with 10 bases between them. This CDR3 has 14 amino acids.

CDR3 protein: CASSPGTSGNEQFF. DNA for the CDR3: TGCGCCAGCAGCCCCGGGACTAGCGGCAATGAGCAGTTCTTC. This chain links TRBV5-1 with TRBJ2-1; 11 bases fit TRBD2. This CDR3 spans 14 amino acids. CDR1 is SGHRS, CDR2 YFSETQ, per germline. Trimming at V came to 4 bases and at J to 6 bases, leaving 3 bases not matched to a gene.

The chain recombines TRBV7-2 with TRBJ1-1; D perhaps matches TRBD1 (5 bases). Trimming left V 5 bases short and J 3 bases short, with 19 bases between. Germline lookup yields CDR1 SGHTA and CDR2 FQGNSA. CDR3 size: 16 residues. CDR3 sequence: CASSQDRRARDTEAFF. As DNA, the CDR3 is TGTGCCAGCAGCCAAGACAGACGCGCTCGGGACACTGAAGCTTTCTTT. Supplemented by reference TRBV7-2 and TRBJ1-1, the full variable domain reads GAGVSQSPSNKVTEKGKDVELRCDPISGHTALYWYRQSLGQGLEFLIYFQGNSAPDKSGLPSDRFSAERTGGSVSTLTIQRTQQEDSAVYLCASSQDRRARDTEAFFGQGTRLTVV.

The chain carries TRBV7-9 and TRBJ2-5; 8 positions agree with TRBD2. The CDR3 has 16 amino acids. The V gene end was trimmed by 2 bases and the J gene end by 7 bases; junction bases not matched to a gene: 12. Looked up from germline, CDR1 is SEHNR and CDR2 is FQNEAQ (reference sequence). The CDR3 DNA sequence: TGTGCCAGCAGCTTAACGGGGGGGCCGATTGACGGGACCCAGTACTTC. This encodes CASSLTGGPIDGTQYF.

The J gene is TRBJ1-6, the V gene TRBV7-8; D call uncertain. Germline V gene data show CDR1 as SGHVS and CDR2 as FQNEAQ. Trimming took 8 bases from V and 7 from J, leaving 15 bases between them. This CDR3 contains 14 residues. The CDR3 protein is CASLKRAGNSPLHF. The CDR3 coding sequence is TGTGCCAGCCTCAAACGCGCCGGCAATTCACCCCTCCACTTT.

V gene TRBV11-2 combines with J gene TRBJ2-3; tentative D call: TRBD1 (5 bases). The CDR3 is made up of 14 amino acids. V lost 5 bases to trimming and J lost 2 bases, with 11 bases between them. Germline V lookup: CDR1 SGHAT, CDR2 FQNNGV. CDR3 residues: CASSPKGPTDTQYF. The CDR3 bases are TGTGCCAGCAGCCCCAAGGGGCCCACAGATACGCAGTATTTT.

The chain links TRBV7-2 to TRBJ2-7; D not certain. The CDR3 covers 12 residues. V was cut by 5 bases and J by 3 bases, with 8 bases left in between. CDR1 is SGHTA, CDR2 FQGNSA, per germline. As DNA, the CDR3 is TGTGCCAGCAGCAAGGATTACTACGAGCAGTACTTC. Encoded protein: CASSKDYYEQYF.